This T cell receptor (beta chain) is drawn from a study of blood T cell repertoires in COVID-19. Original analysis: Amplification of reference gene primers provided the estimated nucleated cell counts. TCRdb's table, derived via immunoSEQ multiplex PCR, lists solely in-frame clones and lacks some. For V, J and clone size, that table is used; D and trimming come from the DNA. Altogether around 270,000 clones are present, about 89% being singletons, with the ten largest covering about 4.6%. Sequencing was done on a sample of peripheral blood. The receptor comes from a middle-aged man with acute or convalescent COVID-19.

This CDR3 reads CASSAELYTGELFF. CDR3 DNA sequence: TGCGCCAGCAGTGCTGAGCTTTACACCGGGGAGCTGTTTTTT. The J gene is TRBJ2-2, the V gene TRBV10-1, with D hard to call. Germline CDR1 is WNHNN and CDR2 is SYGVQD (reference sequence). The CDR3 consists of 14 residues. V dropped 4 bases and J dropped 3 bases, with 9 bases sitting between them.